The 4 T cell receptor beta chains presented below share a single source sample, sequenced in a study of blood T cell repertoires in COVID-19. Assay: immunoSEQ multiplex PCR; the TCRdb copy retains only in-frame clones and omits some. The data contain about 74,000 clones, approximately 89% of them singletons. What was sequenced was peripheral blood. These receptor sequences come from a man aged 50-60 years with COVID-19, enrolled during active disease.

The CDR3 loop is CASSLAPGDREKLFF. In DNA form, the CDR3 reads TGTGCCAGCAGCTTGGCTCCTGGAGATAGGGAAAAACTGTTTTTT. This chain uses TRBV5-5 with TRBJ1-4, with unresolved D. The V gene lost 0 bases and the J gene lost 8 bases, with 14 bases spanning the gap. Germline V gives CDR1 SGHKS, CDR2 YYEKEE (reference sequence). This CDR3 region has 15 residues.

The chain's CDR3 is CASSPTGRTGRRNEQYF. The CDR3 bases are TGTGCCAGCAGTCCGACGGGTCGGACAGGGAGGAGGAACGAGCAGTACTTC. The chain recombines TRBV27 with TRBJ2-7; TRBD1 matches 8 bases. The J segment lost 5 bases and the V segment lost 5 bases, leaving 17 bases of the junction unmatched. Germline V lookup: CDR1 MNHEY, CDR2 SMNVEV (reference sequence). This CDR3 comprises 17 residues.

The chain combines TRBV19 with TRBJ2-1; a weak D match, TRBD2 (5 bases). With 4 bases removed from V and 8 bases from J, the gap between germline ends came to 6 bases. Per germline, CDR1 LNHDA and CDR2 SQIVND (reference sequence). This CDR3 has 11 residues. The CDR3 loop is CASSTADEQFF. Here the CDR3 DNA reads TGTGCCAGTAGTACAGCGGATGAGCAGTTCTTC.

V is TRBV10-3 and J is TRBJ2-4, with 8 bases fitting TRBD2. J gave up 0 bases and V 0 bases, and 4 bases lay outside the gene matches. CDR1 is ENHRY, CDR2 SYGVKD, per germline. The CDR3 extends over 17 amino acids. CDR3 region: CAISESTSAVAKNIQYF. For the CDR3, the DNA is TGTGCCATCAGTGAGTCGACTAGCGCGGTAGCCAAAAACATTCAGTACTTC.